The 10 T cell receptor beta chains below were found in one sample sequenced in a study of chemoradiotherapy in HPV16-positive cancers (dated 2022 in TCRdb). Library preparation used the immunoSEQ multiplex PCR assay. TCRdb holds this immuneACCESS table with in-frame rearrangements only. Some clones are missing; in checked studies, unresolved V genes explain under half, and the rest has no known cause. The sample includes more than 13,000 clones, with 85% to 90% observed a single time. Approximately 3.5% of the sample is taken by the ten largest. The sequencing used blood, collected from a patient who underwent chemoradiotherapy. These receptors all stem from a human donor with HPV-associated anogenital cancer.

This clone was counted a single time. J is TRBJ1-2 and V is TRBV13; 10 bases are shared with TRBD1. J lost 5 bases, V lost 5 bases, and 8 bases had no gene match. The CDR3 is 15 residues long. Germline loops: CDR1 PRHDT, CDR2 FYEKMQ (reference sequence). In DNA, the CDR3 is TGTGCCAGCAGCCCCAGGGACAGGGGTTTTTATGGCTACACCTTC. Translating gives CASSPRDRGFYGYTF.

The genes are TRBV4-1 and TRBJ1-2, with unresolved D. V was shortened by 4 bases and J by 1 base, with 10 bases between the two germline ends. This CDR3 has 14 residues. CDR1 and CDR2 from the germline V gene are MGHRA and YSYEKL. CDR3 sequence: CASSRASINYGYTF. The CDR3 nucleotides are TGCGCCAGCAGCCGGGCGTCTATTAACTATGGCTACACCTTC.

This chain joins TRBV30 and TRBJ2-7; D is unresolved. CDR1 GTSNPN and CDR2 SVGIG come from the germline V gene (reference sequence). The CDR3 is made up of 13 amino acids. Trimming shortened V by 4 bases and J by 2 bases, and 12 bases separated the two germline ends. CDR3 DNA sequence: TGTGCCTGGAAGTACTCTGGGCCCTACGAGCAGTACTTC. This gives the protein CAWKYSGPYEQYF.

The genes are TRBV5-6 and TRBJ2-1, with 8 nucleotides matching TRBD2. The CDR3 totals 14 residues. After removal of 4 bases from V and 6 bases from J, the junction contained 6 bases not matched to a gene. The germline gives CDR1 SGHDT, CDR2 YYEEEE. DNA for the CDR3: TGTGCCAGCAGCCAAGCGGGGACTAGCAATGAGCAGTTCTTC. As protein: CASSQAGTSNEQFF.

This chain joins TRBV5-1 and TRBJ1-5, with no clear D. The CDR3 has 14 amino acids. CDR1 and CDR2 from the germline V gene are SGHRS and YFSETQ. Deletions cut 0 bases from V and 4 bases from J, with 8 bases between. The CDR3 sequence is CASSLGDRNQPQHF. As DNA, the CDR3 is TGCGCCAGCAGCTTGGGAGACCGTAATCAGCCCCAGCATTTT.

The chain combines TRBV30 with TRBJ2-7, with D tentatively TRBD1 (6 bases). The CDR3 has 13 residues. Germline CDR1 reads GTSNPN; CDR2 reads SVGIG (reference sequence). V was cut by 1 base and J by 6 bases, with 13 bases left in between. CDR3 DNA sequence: TGTGCCTGGAGTGACAGGGTGGATGGCGAGCAGTACTTC. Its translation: CAWSDRVDGEQYF.

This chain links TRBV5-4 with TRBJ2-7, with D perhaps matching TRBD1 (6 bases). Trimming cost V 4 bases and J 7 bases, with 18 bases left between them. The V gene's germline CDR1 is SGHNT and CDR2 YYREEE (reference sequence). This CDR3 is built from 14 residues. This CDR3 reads CASSGKTGAREQYF. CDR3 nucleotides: TGTGCCAGCAGCGGGAAGACAGGCGCGAGGGAGCAGTACTTC.

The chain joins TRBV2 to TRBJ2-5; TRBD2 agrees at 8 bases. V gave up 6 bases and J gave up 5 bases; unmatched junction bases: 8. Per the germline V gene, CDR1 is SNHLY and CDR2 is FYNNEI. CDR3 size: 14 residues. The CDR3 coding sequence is TGTGCCAGCAGCGGGACTAGGTCCGGGGAGACCCAGTACTTC. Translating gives CASSGTRSGETQYF.

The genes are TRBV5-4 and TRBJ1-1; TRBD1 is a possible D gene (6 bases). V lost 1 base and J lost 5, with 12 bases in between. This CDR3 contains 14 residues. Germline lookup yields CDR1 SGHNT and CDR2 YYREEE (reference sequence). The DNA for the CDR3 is TGTGCCAGCAGCTTGACCGGGACACCAACTGAAGCTTTCTTT. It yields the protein CASSLTGTPTEAFF.

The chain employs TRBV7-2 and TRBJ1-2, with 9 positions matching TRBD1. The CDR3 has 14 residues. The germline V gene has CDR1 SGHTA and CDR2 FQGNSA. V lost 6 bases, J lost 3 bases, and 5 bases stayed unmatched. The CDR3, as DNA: TGTGCCAGCAGTCGGGACAGGGTATACTATGGCTACACCTTC. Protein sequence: CASSRDRVYYGYTF. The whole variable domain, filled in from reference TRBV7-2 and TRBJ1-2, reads GAGVSQSPSNKVTEKGKDVELRCDPISGHTALYWYRQSLGQGLEFLIYFQGNSAPDKSGLPSDRFSAERTGGSVSTLTIQRTQQEDSAVYLCASSRDRVYYGYTFGSGTRLTVV.